This T cell receptor beta chain comes out of a study of blood T cell repertoires in COVID-19. As for the study in general: PBMCs, B-cell-depleted T cells, or T cells provided the cDNA or gDNA that made up the material.

Clones were read by immunoSEQ multiplex PCR, and TCRdb kept only the in-frame ones, dropping some. The sample lists about 140,000 clones; over 80% were seen once. The J segment lost 7 bases and the V segment lost 5 bases, leaving 15 bases of the junction unmatched. The CDR3 is 16 residues long. Looked up from germline, CDR1 is MNHEY and CDR2 is SMNVEV (reference sequence). This clonotype was sampled from an elderly woman with acute or convalescent COVID-19. The chain links TRBV27 to TRBJ1-1; 8 nucleotides match TRBD1. The sequenced sample consisted of peripheral blood. In DNA form, the CDR3 reads TGTGCCAGCAGTCCAGGTTCGGGACAGGCTTTTAATGAAGCTTTCTTT. Translating gives CASSPGSGQAFNEAFF.